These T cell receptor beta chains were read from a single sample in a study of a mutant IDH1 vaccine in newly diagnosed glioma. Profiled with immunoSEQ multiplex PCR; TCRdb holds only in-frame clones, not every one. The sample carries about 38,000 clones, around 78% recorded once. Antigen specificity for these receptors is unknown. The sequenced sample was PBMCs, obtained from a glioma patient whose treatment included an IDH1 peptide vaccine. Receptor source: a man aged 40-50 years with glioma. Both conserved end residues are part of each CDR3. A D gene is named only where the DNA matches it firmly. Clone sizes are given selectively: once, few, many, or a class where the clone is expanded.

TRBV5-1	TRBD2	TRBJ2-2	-	TGCGCCAGCAGCTTCCTAGCGGGGGAACGCACCGGGGAGCTGTTTTTT	CASSFLAGERTGELFF
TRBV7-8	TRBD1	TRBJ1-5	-	TGTGCCAGCAGCTTAGAGGGACAGTATAGCAATCAGCCCCAGCATTTT	CASSLEGQYSNQPQHF
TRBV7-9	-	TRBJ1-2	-	TGTGCCAGCAGCTTAGGACAGTCTAACTATGGCTACACCTTC	CASSLGQSNYGYTF
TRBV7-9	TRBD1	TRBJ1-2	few	TGTGCCAGCAGCCCGTCAGGGGGCGAACGCGGCTACACCTTC	CASSPSGGERGYTF
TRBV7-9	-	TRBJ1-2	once	TGTGCCAGCAGCTTGGATAACGTAGACTATGGCTACACCTTC	CASSLDNVDYGYTF
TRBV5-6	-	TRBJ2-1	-	TGTGCCAGCAGCTTGGATCGATGGTCGCTAGATCCTGACAATGAGCAGTTCTTC	CASSLDRWSLDPDNEQFF
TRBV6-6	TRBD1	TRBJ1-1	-	TGTGCCAGCAACCAACAGGGGACCTCTGAAGCTTTCTTT	CASNQQGTSEAFF
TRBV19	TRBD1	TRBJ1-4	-	TGTGCCAGTAGTCCCAGGACAGGGCCCAGGGAAAAACTGTTTTTT	CASSPRTGPREKLFF
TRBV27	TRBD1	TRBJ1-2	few	TGTGCCAGCAGTCCTATCGGGCAGGGGGTGCACTATGGCTACACCTTC	CASSPIGQGVHYGYTF
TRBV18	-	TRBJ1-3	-	TGTGCCAGCTCACCTGCCTCAGGGAATGCTGGAAACACCATATATTTT	CASSPASGNAGNTIYF
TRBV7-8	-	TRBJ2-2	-	TGTGCCAGCAGCTTAGGGGCCGGGGGTGTAAGGGAGCTGTTTTTT	CASSLGAGGVRELFF
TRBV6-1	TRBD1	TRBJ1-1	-	TGTGCCAGCAGTGGAAGAAACAGGGGGAACACTGAAGCTTTCTTT	CASSGRNRGNTEAFF
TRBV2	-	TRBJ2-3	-	TGTGCCAGCAGTGAGGTGGGAACAGATACGCAGTATTTT	CASSEVGTDTQYF
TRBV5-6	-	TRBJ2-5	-	TGTGCCAGCGGGCTCAACCGACAAGAGACCCAGTACTTC	CASGLNRQETQYF
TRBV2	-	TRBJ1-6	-	TGTGCCAGCAGGGAGACAGATAATTCACCCCTCCACTTT	CASRETDNSPLHF
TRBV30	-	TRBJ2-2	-	TGTGCCTGGAGTGAGGGGGGAAAAGCCGGGGAGCTGTTTTTT	CAWSEGGKAGELFF
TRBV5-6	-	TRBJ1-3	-	TGTGCCAGCAGCTTCCCCGCACTTACCTCTGGAAACACCATATATTTT	CASSFPALTSGNTIYF
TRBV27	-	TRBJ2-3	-	TGTGCCAGCAGTTTACGGGTTACAGATACGCAGTATTTT	CASSLRVTDTQYF
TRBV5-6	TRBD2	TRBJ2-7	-	TGTGCCAGCGGGCGGGCTGGCGGGGGGACCTACGAGCAGTACTTC	CASGRAGGGTYEQYF
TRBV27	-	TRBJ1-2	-	TGTGCCAGCAGTTGGGACCGAAACTATGGCTACACCTTC	CASSWDRNYGYTF
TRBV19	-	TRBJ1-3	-	TGTGCCAGTAGTAGCGCGACAGCGTACGGAAACACCATATATTTT	CASSSATAYGNTIYF
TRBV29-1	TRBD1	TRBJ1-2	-	TGCAGCGTTACCCGACGGACAGGGGGATTTGGCTACACCTTC	CSVTRRTGGFGYTF
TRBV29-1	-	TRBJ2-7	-	TGCAGCGTTTCGGATCTCTACGAGCAGTACTTC	CSVSDLYEQYF
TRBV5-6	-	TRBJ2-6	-	TGTGCCAGCAGCCCACTAGCAGGGGGGACTTCTGGGGCCAACGTCCTGACTTTC	CASSPLAGGTSGANVLTF
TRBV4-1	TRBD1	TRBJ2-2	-	TGCGCCAGCAGCCGCCCGGACAGGGAGGCCGGGGAGCTGTTTTTT	CASSRPDREAGELFF
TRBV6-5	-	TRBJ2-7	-	TGTGCCAGCAGTACCGGGACAACGACCTACGAGCAGTACTTC	CASSTGTTTYEQYF
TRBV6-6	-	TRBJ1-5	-	TGTGCCAGCAGTTACTCTGGACAGCTCAATCAGCCCCAGCATTTT	CASSYSGQLNQPQHF
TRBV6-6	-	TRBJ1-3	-	TGTGCCAGCACCGGAAACACCATATATTTT	CASTGNTIYF
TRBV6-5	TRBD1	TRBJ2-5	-	TGTGCCAGCAGCTTACAGGGGGATGGAGAGACCCAGTACTTC	CASSLQGDGETQYF
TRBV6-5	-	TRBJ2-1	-	TGTGCCAGCAGTCCGATACAGGGCGCCTACAATGAGCAGTTCTTC	CASSPIQGAYNEQFF
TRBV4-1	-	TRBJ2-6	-	TGCGCCAGCAGCCAGGGGAGCTCTGGGGCCAACGTCCTGACTTTC	CASSQGSSGANVLTF
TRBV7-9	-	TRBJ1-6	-	TGTGCCAGCAGCTTAGTGTCGGATTCACCCCTCCACTTT	CASSLVSDSPLHF